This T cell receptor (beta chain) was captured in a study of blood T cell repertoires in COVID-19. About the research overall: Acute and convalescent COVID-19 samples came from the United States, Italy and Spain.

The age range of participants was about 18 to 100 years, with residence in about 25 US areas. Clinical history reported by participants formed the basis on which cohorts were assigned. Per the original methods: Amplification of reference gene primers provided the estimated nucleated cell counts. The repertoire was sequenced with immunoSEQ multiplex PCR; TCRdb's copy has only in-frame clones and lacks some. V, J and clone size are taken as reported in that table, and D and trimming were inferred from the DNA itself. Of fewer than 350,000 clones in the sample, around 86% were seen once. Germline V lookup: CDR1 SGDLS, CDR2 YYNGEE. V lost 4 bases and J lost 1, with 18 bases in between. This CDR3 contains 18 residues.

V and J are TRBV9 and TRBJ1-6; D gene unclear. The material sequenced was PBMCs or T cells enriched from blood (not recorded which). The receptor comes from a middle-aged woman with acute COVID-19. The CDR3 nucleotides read TGTGCCAGCAGCCCCAAGGCGGGCCAAGGGTCCTATAATTCACCCCTCCACTTT. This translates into CASSPKAGQGSYNSPLHF.